These T cell receptor beta chains were read from a single sample in a study of T cell responses to AZD1222 COVID-19 vaccine. Assay: immunoSEQ multiplex PCR; the TCRdb copy retains only in-frame clones and omits some. The table includes 25,000 to 30,000 clones, roughly 90% detected once. Sequenced material: peripheral blood, taken 28 days after the second AZD1222 dose. These receptors all stem from an adult who received the AZD1222 COVID-19 vaccine. CDR3s include the opening cysteine and the closing phenylalanine or tryptophan. Each record gives: D gene, V gene, clone size, J gene, CDR3 DNA, CDR3 protein. The D gene is left open where the match is weak. Not all rows give a size; the values are once, few, many and, for expanded clones, a class.

>TRBD1|TRBV19|-|TRBJ1-1
TGTGCCAGTAGTATAACTCCCGGGACAGGGCAGAACACTGAAGCTTTCTTT
CASSITPGTGQNTEAFF
>TRBD1|TRBV28|-|TRBJ1-1
TGTGCCAGCAGTTTAAGAGACAGGGGGGCTTTCTTT
CASSLRDRGAFF
>TRBD1|TRBV5-4|-|TRBJ1-6
TGTGCCAGCAGGAGGGACAGCAATAATTCACCCCTCCACTTT
CASRRDSNNSPLHF
>-|TRBV9|-|TRBJ1-3
TGTGCCAGCAGCCCAGGTCGGATAAACACCATATATTTT
CASSPGRINTIYF
>TRBD1|TRBV28|-|TRBJ2-5
TGTGCCAGCAGTTCGACAGGGGGCCGGGAGACCCAGTACTTC
CASSSTGGRETQYF
>-|TRBV10-1|few|TRBJ2-5
TGCGCCAGCAGTGAAGAGGGGTGGACAGAGGGTGCAGAGACCCAGTACTTC
CASSEEGWTEGAETQYF
>TRBD2|TRBV25-1|few|TRBJ2-1
TGTGCCAGCAGAACTAGCGGGACCTATGAGCAGTTCTTC
CASRTSGTYEQFF
>-|TRBV9|-|TRBJ2-1
TGTGCCAGCAGCCCCCGCCATAGCGCAGCCTACAATGAGCAGTTCTTC
CASSPRHSAAYNEQFF
>-|TRBV4-3|-|TRBJ2-4
TGCGCCAGCAGCCACGGGGAAGCAGGGAAGGCCAAAAACATTCAGTACTTC
CASSHGEAGKAKNIQYF
>TRBD2|TRBV6-5|-|TRBJ2-7
TGTGCCAGCAGTTATAGTGAGCGGGGCTCCTACGAGCAGTACTTC
CASSYSERGSYEQYF
>-|TRBV27|-|TRBJ1-6
TGTGCCAGCAGCCAATATCCCGCAGGGGCGGGTGGCTCACCCCTCCACTTT
CASSQYPAGAGGSPLHF
>-|TRBV7-8|once|TRBJ1-2
TGTGCCAGCAGCTTAGCTATCCCTAACTATGGCTACACCTTC
CASSLAIPNYGYTF
>-|TRBV2|-|TRBJ2-6
TGTGCCAGCAGTGACAGGGAATTGGCCAATCTAGAGACTTTC
CASSDRELANLETF
>-|TRBV29-1|-|TRBJ2-1
TGCAGCGTTGAAGAGGGAGAGGTCTACAATGAGCAGTTCTTC
CSVEEGEVYNEQFF
>-|TRBV9|-|TRBJ2-1
TGTGCCAGCAGCCACGGGGGACTGGGCAATGAGCAGTTCTTC
CASSHGGLGNEQFF
>-|TRBV28|-|TRBJ1-1
TGTGCCAGCAGTCCGGGATTAAACACTGAAGCTTTCTTT
CASSPGLNTEAFF